What follows are 19 T cell receptor beta chains derived from one specimen sequenced in a study of CD8 T cells in ankylosing spondylitis. Overall study results and limits: Seemingly characteristic of ankylosing spondylitis blood was a TCR beta motif consisting of under 10 highly homologous variants.

The antigens these receptors bind are not known. MiXCR, run by TCRdb on the 5' RACE reads, gives a single entry per CDR3 protein. The sample yields over 600,000 distinct CDR3 sequences, over 15% seen once. Material for sequencing was blood, either unsorted or a sorted T cell fraction (not recorded which). Every receptor here comes from a male donor with ankylosing spondylitis.

This clonotype was seen only a few times. The genes are TRBV7-9 and TRBJ1-4; possibly TRBD1 for D (6 bases). V dropped 1 base and J dropped 10 bases, with 16 bases sitting between them. Germline V lookup: CDR1 SEHNR, CDR2 FQNEAQ (reference sequence). The CDR3 runs to 15 residues. The CDR3 DNA follows: TGTGCCAGCAGCTTAGGGGCAGGGGAGCTGGGAAAACTGTTTTTT. Translation: CASSLGAGELGKLFF.

The V and J genes are TRBV6-2 or TRBV6-3 and TRBJ2-1; TRBD1 aligns across 9 bases. Looked up from germline, CDR1 is MNHEY and CDR2 is SVGEGT. V trimming: 6 bases; J trimming: 8 bases; junction bases outside the gene matches: 14. The CDR3 contains 16 residues. In DNA, the CDR3 is TGTGCCAGCAGCACCTTTCCGGGACAGGGCAGGGATGAGCAGTTCTTC. Protein: CASSTFPGQGRDEQFF.

This clonotype showed up just a few times. CDR3 bases: TGCAGTGCTAGAGGCGGACAGGGAAACTATGGCTACACCTTC. Encoded protein: CSARGGQGNYGYTF. The rearrangement uses TRBV20-1 and TRBJ1-2; 8 bases are shared with TRBD1. The CDR3 has 14 amino acids. Germline V gene data show CDR1 as DFQATT and CDR2 as SNEGSKA (reference sequence). J was trimmed by 2 bases and V by 1 base; bases with no gene match: 3.

This clonotype was detected a few times. The chain couples TRBV29-1 to TRBJ1-2, with a possible D match to TRBD1 (6 bases). CDR1 is SQVTM and CDR2 is ANQGSEA in the germline V gene. Trimming pared 6 bases from V and 0 bases from J, leaving 11 bases between. This CDR3 comprises 13 residues. The CDR3, as DNA: TGCAGCGTGAGGGGGGGTACTAACTATGGCTACACCTTC. Amino acids: CSVRGGTNYGYTF.

The chain links TRBV11-2 to TRBJ2-4, with 9 nucleotides matching TRBD2. Germline V CDR1 and CDR2: SGHAT, FQNNGV. V shed 3 bases, J shed 2 bases, and the junction held 2 bases outside the gene matches. CDR3 length: 15 residues. DNA of the CDR3: TGTGCCAGCAGCTTGAGCGGGGGGCCCAAAAACATTCAGTACTTC. Residues: CASSLSGGPKNIQYF.

The V call is TRBV9, the J call TRBJ1-1; TRBD1 matches at 7 bases. Germline lookup yields CDR1 SGDLS and CDR2 YYNGEE. This CDR3 contains 15 residues. Losses at the gene ends were 4 bases for V and 1 base for J; bases not matched to a gene: 7. The CDR3 sequence is CASSPTGTENTEAFF. In DNA form, the CDR3 reads TGTGCCAGCAGCCCCACCGGGACAGAGAACACTGAAGCTTTCTTT.

V and J are TRBV24-1 and TRBJ2-5; D is uncertain. Trimming pared 3 bases from V and 3 bases from J, leaving 1 base between. The germline gives CDR1 KGHDR, CDR2 SFDVKD. CDR3 length equals 11 residues. DNA for the CDR3: TGTGCCACCAGTGATGAAGAGACCCAGTACTTC. Translated: CATSDEETQYF.

This clonotype occurred many times. The chain recombines TRBV27 with TRBJ1-1; maybe TRBD1 (6 bases). Germline V CDR1 and CDR2: MNHEY, SMNVEV (reference sequence). CDR3 length: 14 amino acids. V shed 4 bases and J shed 2 bases, with 11 bases lying between them. CDR3 nucleotide sequence: TGTGCCAGCAGTTCCGCAGGGGCCAACACTGAAGCTTTCTTT. This translates into CASSSAGANTEAFF.

This clonotype was counted only a few times. The rearrangement joins TRBV5-1 to TRBJ2-1, with D unclear. The CDR3 sequence is 13 residues long. Germline CDR1 SGHRS, CDR2 YFSETQ. V was pared by 4 bases and J by 10 bases, with 15 bases between. CDR3 in DNA: TGCGCCAGCAGCCCCATAGAGGTCCCCGAGCAGTTCTTC. The encoded protein is CASSPIEVPEQFF.

The rearrangement joins TRBV11-1 to TRBJ2-1; 14 bases map to TRBD2. This CDR3 is built from 20 residues. Germline V gives CDR1 SGHAT, CDR2 FQDESV (reference sequence). Germline trimming cut 6 bases from V and 7 bases from J; bases unmatched to any gene: 20. CDR3 protein: CASRRQGTSGSPNLWNEQFF. Here the CDR3 DNA reads TGTGCCAGCAGGCGACAGGGGACTAGCGGGAGTCCGAACCTTTGGAATGAGCAGTTCTTC.

At least ten counts were recorded for this clonotype. This rearrangement joins TRBV12-3 or TRBV12-4 to TRBJ2-2; perhaps TRBD2 as D (6 bases). V lost 5 bases to trimming and J lost 6 bases, with 19 bases between them. The CDR3 runs to 16 residues. DNA of the CDR3: TGTGCCAGCAGTCCGTACCTGGAGGGGCCCCCCGGGGAGCTGTTTTTT. Amino acid sequence: CASSPYLEGPPGELFF.

In its sample, this clonotype was seen many times. V usage is TRBV20-1 and J usage is TRBJ2-3; TRBD2 matches at 9 bases. The CDR3 loop spans 14 amino acids. Germline-derived CDR1 and CDR2 are DFQATT and SNEGSKA (reference sequence). The junction had 4 bases not matched to a gene; V was cut back by 3 bases and J by 3 bases. CDR3 in DNA: TGCAGTGCTAGGGAGGCGGGGGGGACAGATACGCAGTATTTT. Protein sequence: CSAREAGGTDTQYF.

CDR3: CASSLVRTDSYEQYF. The CDR3 DNA sequence: TGTGCCAGCAGCTTAGTGAGGACAGACTCCTACGAGCAGTACTTC. The gene calls are TRBV7-8 and TRBJ2-7; the D gene is possibly TRBD1 (6 bases). The germline gives CDR1 SGHVS, CDR2 FQNEAQ. The CDR3 is made up of 15 amino acids. V lost 1 base to trimming and J lost 0 bases, with 10 bases between them.

This clonotype was seen a few times. The chain joins TRBV20-1 to TRBJ2-7; TRBD2 matches at 9 bases. Germline CDR1 reads DFQATT; CDR2 reads SNEGSKA (reference sequence). Germline trimming cut 3 bases from V and 3 bases from J; bases unmatched to any gene: 9. The CDR3 spans 15 residues. The CDR3 DNA follows: TGCAGTGCTAGGAGTAGCGGGAGTCCGTTCTACGAGCAGTACTTC. Translated: CSARSSGSPFYEQYF.

J is TRBJ2-1 and V is TRBV12-3 or TRBV12-4, with 9 bases that match TRBD1. The V gene end was trimmed by 1 base and the J gene end by 9 bases; junction bases not matched to a gene: 16. There are 18 residues in the CDR3. The CDR3 nucleotides read TGTGCCAGCAGTTTAGGTCTCTGGGGGGGACAGGGTGTCAGTGAGCAGTTCTTC. This translates into CASSLGLWGGQGVSEQFF.

V gene TRBV7-8 combines with J gene TRBJ2-1; 9 bases fit TRBD2. This CDR3 has 13 amino acids. With V trimmed by 3 bases and J by 9 bases, 3 bases remained unmatched. Germline V CDR1 and CDR2: SGHVS, FQNEAQ. The CDR3 DNA follows: TGTGCCAGCAGCTTTAGCGGGAGTGTTGAGCAGTTCTTC. Translation: CASSFSGSVEQFF.

This clonotype was counted between two and nine times. The chain has TRBV4-3 and TRBJ2-7; D unresolved. Germline values: CDR1 LGHNA, CDR2 YSLEER. Between the trimmed V and J ends, which lost 2 bases and 0 bases, there was a span of 8 bases. The CDR3 runs 14 residues. CDR3: CASSQWWSSYEQYF. CDR3 in DNA: TGCGCCAGCAGCCAATGGTGGAGCTCCTACGAGCAGTACTTC.

This clonotype was counted many times. J is TRBJ2-5 and V is TRBV11-2; D ambiguous. The CDR3 sequence is 13 residues long. The germline V gene encodes CDR1 SGHAT and CDR2 FQNNGV. V dropped 0 bases and J dropped 10 bases, with 12 bases sitting between them. The CDR3 protein is CASSLEARLGQYF. The CDR3 DNA follows: TGTGCCAGCAGCTTAGAGGCGCGGTTGGGCCAGTACTTC.

In its sample, this clonotype was seen once. The chain employs TRBV9 and TRBJ2-1, with 10 positions matching TRBD1. The CDR3 is 16 amino acids. J gave up 12 bases and V 3 bases, and 15 bases lay outside the gene matches. Germline loops: CDR1 SGDLS, CDR2 YYNGEE. The chain's CDR3 is CASSATGGSYNEGQFF. The CDR3 DNA reads TGTGCCAGCAGCGCGACAGGGGGCTCCTACAATGAGGGGCAGTTCTTC.